The 10 T cell receptor beta chains listed next were all sequenced from one sample in a study of regulatory T cells in long-lasting Graves disease. The time point denotes: newly diagnosed GD, antithyroid drugs for less than 3 months. Isolated PBMC RNA provided the starting material for the TCR library. Combining iRepertoire HTBI primers with Arm-PCR of CDR3 regions, the authors built TCR beta libraries. TCRdb independently ran MiXCR on the multiplex PCR reads; one entry per CDR3 protein. The sample yields about 370,000 distinct CDR3 sequences, about a sixth seen once. The sequences come from peripheral blood mononuclear cells (PBMCs), collected at new diagnosis, from a patient treated with antithyroid drugs. Receptors originate from a female donor with Graves disease.

V usage is TRBV15 and J usage is TRBJ2-7, with 7 bases identical to TRBD1. Trimming took 3 bases from V and 0 from J; bases not matched to a gene: 2. Germline V gene data show CDR1 as LNHNV and CDR2 as YYDKDF (reference sequence). The CDR3 runs to 14 residues. The CDR3 coding sequence is TGTGCCACCAGCAGGGACAGGAGCTCCTACGAGCAGTACTTC. It codes for CATSRDRSSYEQYF.

The table lists this clonotype with many counts. The junction departs from the called germline gene at one end, perhaps through a read error. The CDR3 DNA follows: TGTGCCAGCAACTTAGGGTCCGTCCTCGAGCAGTACTTC. Translating it yields CASNLGSVLEQYF. This chain uses TRBV13 with TRBJ2-3; the D is unclear. The J call could be wrong; TRBJ2-7 is a better fit for the DNA end. The length of the CDR3 is 13 residues. CDR1 PRHDT and CDR2 FYEKMQ come from the germline V gene (reference sequence).

The chain combines TRBV14 with TRBJ1-3; 8 bases fit TRBD1. V lost 2 bases, J lost 2 bases, and 5 bases stayed unmatched. Looked up from germline, CDR1 is SGHDN and CDR2 is FVKESK. The CDR3 covers 16 residues. The CDR3 region is CASSQYQGATGNTIYF. The DNA for the CDR3 is TGTGCCAGCAGCCAATATCAGGGGGCTACTGGAAACACCATATATTTT.

This clonotype was recorded many times. The V call is TRBV2, the J call TRBJ1-1, with 8 positions matching TRBD1. This CDR3 spans 18 amino acids. Trimming took 0 bases from V and 0 from J; bases not matched to a gene: 9. Germline V gene lookup returns CDR1 SNHLY and CDR2 FYNNEI. CDR3 loop: CASSEAPPGQGLNTEAFF. As DNA, the CDR3 is TGTGCCAGCAGTGAAGCACCTCCTGGACAGGGCCTGAACACTGAAGCTTTCTTT. The whole variable domain, filled in from reference TRBV2 and TRBJ1-1, reads EPEVTQTPSHQVTQMGQEVILRCVPISNHLYFYWYRQILGQKVEFLVSFYNNEISEKSEIFDDQFSVERPDGSNFTLKIRSTKLEDSAMYFCASSEAPPGQGLNTEAFFGQGTRLTVV.

This clonotype showed up just a few times. The CDR3 does not close with the conserved phenylalanine or tryptophan, likely indicating a read error. This sequence joins TRBV12-3 or TRBV12-4 and TRBJ1-2; D is undetermined. V lost 10 bases to trimming and J lost 4 bases, with 22 bases between them. This CDR3 is built from 15 residues. The CDR3 region is CATRAFRRIGYGYTL. Written as DNA, the CDR3 is TGTGCCACCCGGGCGTTCAGGCGGATAGGCTATGGCTACACCCTC.

This chain joins TRBV12-3 or TRBV12-4 and TRBJ1-3, with TRBD1 matching 7 bases. V was pared by 5 bases and J by 1 base, with 8 bases of the junction left unmatched. There are 16 residues in the CDR3. This CDR3 is CASSRPTGASGNTIYF. CDR3 DNA: TGTGCCAGCAGTCGACCAACAGGGGCTTCTGGAAACACCATATATTTT.

This clonotype was seen more than once but under ten times. This chain links TRBV7-9 with TRBJ2-7, with TRBD2 as a possible D gene (6 bases). The CDR3 totals 13 residues. With 0 bases removed from V and 6 bases from J, the gap between germline ends came to 9 bases. CDR1 and CDR2 (germline): SEHNR, FQNEAQ (reference sequence). Here the CDR3 reads CASSLALEGEQYF. DNA for the CDR3: TGTGCCAGCAGCTTAGCATTGGAGGGCGAGCAGTACTTC.

A few counts support this clonotype. It may be a read error: a sequence one base away is much more abundant. The chain uses TRBV6-1 and TRBJ1-1; no clear D. The CDR3 totals 11 residues. Germline V gene lookup returns CDR1 MNHNS and CDR2 SASEGT. The V gene lost 9 bases and the J gene lost 1 base, with 6 bases spanning the gap. CDR3 protein: CARKGNTEAFF. The CDR3 bases are TGTGCCAGAAAGGGGAACACTGAAGCTTTCTTT.

This clonotype occurred once. A read error may be the cause here, since a much bigger clone is one base away. The CDR3 spells CASSGGTSDYEQFF. The CDR3 DNA reads as TGTGCCAGCAGCGGAGGGACTAGCGACTACGAGCAGTTCTTC. V and J are TRBV9 and TRBJ2-1, with 10 bases aligning to TRBD2. This CDR3 is 14 amino acids long. CDR1 is SGDLS and CDR2 is YYNGEE in the germline V gene. The junction had 7 bases not matched to a gene; V was cut back by 3 bases and J by 10 bases.

This clonotype was detected only a few times. Here the CDR3 reads CASSRHEQGSEQYF. DNA of the CDR3: TGTGCCAGCAGTCGACATGAACAGGGGAGCGAGCAGTACTTC. The chain links TRBV28 to TRBJ2-7; TRBD1 matches 7 bases. Germline CDR1 and CDR2: MDHEN and SYDVKM. V dropped 5 bases and J dropped 6; count of bases not matched to a gene: 10. CDR3 length: 14 amino acids. Variable domain in full (rest from reference TRBV28 and TRBJ2-7): DVKVTQSSRYLVKRTGEKVFLECVQDMDHENMFWYRQDPGLGLRLIYFSYDVKMKEKGDIPEGYSVSREKKERFSLILESASTNQTSMYLCASSRHEQGSEQYFGPGTRLTVT.